Each of the 18 T cell receptor beta chains below was sequenced from the same sample in a study of blood T cells in healthy people across ages. The second PCR ran about 7 to 12 cycles with a sample-barcoded 5' primer and J-beta primers. TCRdb independently ran MiXCR on the 5' RACE reads; one entry per CDR3 protein. The sample holds approximately 800,000 distinct CDR3 sequences; 20% to 30% are singletons and the top ten take 2.5% to 3.5%. The sample was also linked to a second study, of T cells of mothers and their children.

The specimen was blood. Every receptor here comes from a boy under 18 in good health.

The chain combines TRBV19 with TRBJ2-5; 8 nucleotides line up with TRBD1. Germline V gene data show CDR1 as LNHDA and CDR2 as SQIVND (reference sequence). The CDR3 is 12 residues long. The trim removed 3 bases at V and 11 bases at J, leaving 5 bases unmatched. The CDR3 reads CASSILGQEQYF. CDR3 DNA sequence: TGTGCCAGTAGTATTTTGGGACAGGAGCAGTACTTC.

The chain has TRBV7-9 and TRBJ1-4, with D perhaps TRBD1 (5 bases). V dropped 5 bases and J dropped 6 bases, with 19 bases sitting between them. This CDR3 comprises 16 residues. Germline assignment: CDR1 SEHNR and CDR2 FQNEAQ (reference sequence). For the CDR3, the DNA is TGTGCCAGCAGCCCGGCTCAGACCTCGACAGATGAAAAACTGTTTTTT. Protein product: CASSPAQTSTDEKLFF.

The rearrangement uses TRBV5-1 and TRBJ2-5; 7 nucleotides align to TRBD1. CDR3 size: 14 residues. Germline V gene data show CDR1 as SGHRS and CDR2 as YFSETQ. With 3 bases clipped from V and 5 bases from J, the junction kept 7 bases outside the gene matches. The CDR3, as DNA: TGCGCCAGCAGCTCGGCGAGGGGGCAGGAGACCCAGTACTTC. Translation: CASSSARGQETQYF.

This clonotype turned up a few times. The chain carries TRBV25-1 and TRBJ2-7; TRBD1 aligns across 9 bases. From germline, CDR1 is MGHDK and CDR2 SYGVNS. CDR3 length: 15 residues. J lost 6 bases, V lost 4 bases, and 10 bases had no gene match. The CDR3 DNA is TGTGCCAGCAGTGGACCACAGGGGGCGCGTTCCGAGCAGTACTTC. Residues: CASSGPQGARSEQYF.

This clonotype was found a few times. The rearrangement uses TRBV28 and TRBJ2-7; the D gene could be TRBD1 or TRBD2 (5 bases each). Trimming left V 4 bases short and J 6 bases short, with 10 bases between. From germline, CDR1 is MDHEN and CDR2 SYDVKM. The CDR3 sequence is 12 residues long. The CDR3 loop reads CASSWDGREQYF. DNA for the CDR3: TGTGCCAGCAGTTGGGACGGGCGCGAGCAGTACTTC.

This clonotype was counted a few times. The V call is TRBV5-1, the J call TRBJ2-5, with TRBD1 identical over 7 bases. V dropped 2 bases and J dropped 3; count of bases not matched to a gene: 4. This CDR3 is built from 14 residues. Germline CDR1 is SGHRS and CDR2 is YFSETQ. In nucleotides, the CDR3 is TGCGCCAGCAGCTTCGCAACAGGGGAAGAGACCCAGTACTTC. Its translation is CASSFATGEETQYF.

V gene TRBV28 combines with J gene TRBJ1-1, with 8 bases fitting TRBD1. Trimming at V came to 5 bases and at J to 5 bases, leaving 10 bases not matched to a gene. This CDR3 spans 15 amino acids. Germline V gene sequence: CDR1 MDHEN, CDR2 SYDVKM. The CDR3 protein is CASSGPQGAQTEAFF. CDR3 coding DNA: TGTGCCAGCAGTGGGCCGCAGGGGGCGCAGACTGAAGCTTTCTTT. The full variable domain, with the rest looked up from reference TRBV28 and TRBJ1-1, is DVKVTQSSRYLVKRTGEKVFLECVQDMDHENMFWYRQDPGLGLRLIYFSYDVKMKEKGDIPEGYSVSREKKERFSLILESASTNQTSMYLCASSGPQGAQTEAFFGQGTRLTVV.

As for this clonotype: A read error may produce the germline difference seen at one junction end. This chain connects TRBV14 to TRBJ2-4; D gene ambiguous. The CDR3 spans 10 residues. CDR1 and CDR2 (germline): SGHDN, FVKESK. The CDR3, as DNA: TGTGCTTTTTGCACTAATTACCCCATCTTC. This gives the protein CAFCTNYPIF.

This clonotype was counted between two and nine times. The chain has TRBV5-4 and TRBJ2-1, with D unresolved. With 3 bases removed from V and 4 bases from J, the gap between germline ends came to 5 bases. CDR3 length equals 12 residues. Germline lookup yields CDR1 SGHNT and CDR2 YYREEE (reference sequence). The CDR3 nucleotides read TGTGCCAGCAGCTGGAATTACAATGAGCAGTTCTTC. Its protein product is CASSWNYNEQFF.

The genes are TRBV28 and TRBJ1-2, with 10 bases matching TRBD1. CDR3 length equals 14 residues. Germline trimming cut 6 bases from V and 8 bases from J; bases unmatched to any gene: 9. Looked up from germline, CDR1 is MDHEN and CDR2 is SYDVKM. The CDR3 DNA sequence: TGTGCCAGCAGGAGACAGGGGGCGAATCAAGGCTACACCTTC. Its translation is CASRRQGANQGYTF.

The V gene is TRBV27, the J gene TRBJ2-5; TRBD1 matches at 10 bases. J gave up 5 bases and V 5 bases, and 11 bases lay outside the gene matches. CDR3 length: 16 residues. Germline loops: CDR1 MNHEY, CDR2 SMNVEV (reference sequence). CDR3: CASSPGTGVLGETQYF. CDR3 sequence (DNA): TGTGCCAGCAGTCCCGGGACAGGGGTTCTTGGGGAGACCCAGTACTTC.

This chain connects TRBV9 to TRBJ2-3, with 8 bases matching TRBD1. Germline V lookup: CDR1 SGDLS, CDR2 YYNGEE. The CDR3 spans 16 residues. Germline trimming cut 3 bases from V and 1 base from J; bases unmatched to any gene: 7. The CDR3 nucleotides are TGTGCCAGCAGCGCTCCGACAGGGGAGGGCACAGATACGCAGTATTTT. The encoded protein is CASSAPTGEGTDTQYF.

The rearrangement joins TRBV12-3 or TRBV12-4 to TRBJ2-5, with TRBD2 matching 10 bases. The V segment lost 3 bases and the J segment 5 bases; nucleotides outside the gene matches: 6. The CDR3 spans 15 residues. CDR3 in DNA: TGTGCCAGCAGTTTTAGCGGGGGGCCGGGGGAGACCCAGTACTTC. Amino acid sequence: CASSFSGGPGETQYF.

The rearrangement uses TRBV12-3 or TRBV12-4 and TRBJ2-3; D gene uncertain. The CDR3 totals 13 residues. V was shortened by 5 bases and J by 0 bases, with 6 bases between the two germline ends. The DNA for the CDR3 is TGTGCCAGCAGTATCGGAAGCACAGATACGCAGTATTTT. Translated: CASSIGSTDTQYF.

The CDR3 nucleotides are TGTGCCTGGAGTGGTAATAGCGGGAGGCATGAGCAGTTCTTC. Encoded protein: CAWSGNSGRHEQFF. The chain uses TRBV30 and TRBJ2-1, with 10 bases aligning to TRBD2. Trimming at V came to 1 base and at J to 8 bases, leaving 5 bases not matched to a gene. The CDR3 is 14 amino acids. Germline CDR1 reads GTSNPN; CDR2 reads SVGIG (reference sequence). The full variable domain, in which reference TRBV30 and TRBJ2-1 provide the parts outside the CDR3, is SQTIHQWPATLVQPVGSPLSLECTVEGTSNPNLYWYRQAAGRGLQLLFYSVGIGQISSEVPQNLSASRPQDRQFILSSKKLLLSDSGFYLCAWSGNSGRHEQFFGPGTRLTVL.

This clonotype was observed a few times. The chain carries TRBV11-1 and TRBJ2-5; 9 bases are shared with TRBD2. The J call is uncertain, as TRBJ2-1 better fits the DNA end. The CDR3 spans 16 residues. Germline CDR1 and CDR2: SGHAT and FQDESV (reference sequence). CDR3: CASSLDVAGEYNEQFF. Written as DNA, the CDR3 is TGTGCCAGCAGCTTAGACGTAGCGGGGGAATACAATGAGCAGTTCTTC.

This clonotype came up a few times. The J gene is TRBJ1-1, the V gene TRBV21-1; TRBD1, the table's D call, was not compared with the DNA. TRBV21-1 corresponds to a pseudogene. The CDR3 spans 17 residues. In DNA form, the CDR3 reads TGTGCCAGCAGCAAAGAGGTAGGGGGCACCAGGGGCACTGAAGCTTTCTTT. Residues: CASSKEVGGTRGTEAFF.

The rearrangement uses TRBV7-2 and TRBJ2-4; D might be TRBD1 or TRBD2, each matching 5 bases. V was shortened by 2 bases and J by 9 bases, with 11 bases between the two germline ends. The germline V gene has CDR1 SGHTA and CDR2 FQGNSA. CDR3 size: 13 residues. CDR3 nucleotides: TGTGCCAGCAGCTTAAGGGACCAAAGCATTCAGTACTTC. Amino acid sequence: CASSLRDQSIQYF. The complete variable domain, with remaining parts taken from reference TRBV7-2 and TRBJ2-4, reads GAGVSQSPSNKVTEKGKDVELRCDPISGHTALYWYRQSLGQGLEFLIYFQGNSAPDKSGLPSDRFSAERTGGSVSTLTIQRTQQEDSAVYLCASSLRDQSIQYFGAGTRLSVL.